Below are 5 T cell receptor beta chains sequenced from a single sample in a study of T cell responses to AZD1222 COVID-19 vaccine. Sequencing was performed with immunoSEQ multiplex PCR; in TCRdb, only in-frame clones are kept and a portion is missing. The table includes around 270,000 clones, around 92% detected once. The input for sequencing was peripheral blood, taken 28 days after the second AZD1222 dose. These TCRs come from an adult who received the AZD1222 COVID-19 vaccine.

The rearrangement links TRBV5-4 to TRBJ2-1; 12 bases are shared with TRBD2. V was pared by 2 bases and J by 2 bases, with 5 bases of the junction left unmatched. This CDR3 spans 17 amino acids. Germline assignment: CDR1 SGHNT and CDR2 YYREEE (reference sequence). The CDR3 nucleotides read TGTGCCAGCAGCTTCCCGGGACTAGCGGGTACCTACAATGAGCAGTTCTTC. It codes for CASSFPGLAGTYNEQFF.

DNA for the CDR3: TGTGCCAGCAGCCGCAATGCACTAGCGGGGGCAACAGATACGCAGTATTTT. It codes for CASSRNALAGATDTQYF. The V gene is TRBV3-1 (or the pseudogene TRBV3-2), the J gene TRBJ2-3; 11 bases map to TRBD2. V shed 4 bases, J shed 3 bases, and the junction held 9 bases outside the gene matches. The CDR3 has 17 amino acids. CDR1 LGHDT and CDR2 YNNKEL come from the germline V gene (reference sequence).

The V and J genes are TRBV27 and TRBJ2-7, with 12 nucleotides matching TRBD1. Losses at the gene ends were 3 bases for V and 6 bases for J; bases not matched to a gene: 3. The V gene's germline CDR1 is MNHEY and CDR2 SMNVEV (reference sequence). The CDR3 is 14 residues long. This chain's CDR3 is CASSLGQGAGEQYF. The CDR3 bases are TGTGCCAGCAGTTTGGGACAGGGGGCAGGCGAGCAGTACTTC.

The rearrangement links TRBV18 to TRBJ1-1; 7 bases map to TRBD1. The length of the CDR3 is 15 residues. Germline trimming cut 2 bases from V and 3 bases from J; bases unmatched to any gene: 6. The germline V gene encodes CDR1 KGHSH and CDR2 LQKENI. CDR3 in amino acids: CASSPLFTGDTEAFF. CDR3 nucleotides: TGTGCCAGCTCACCATTGTTCACAGGGGACACTGAAGCTTTCTTT. The full variable domain, in which reference TRBV18 and TRBJ1-1 provide the parts outside the CDR3, is NAGVMQNPRHLVRRRGQEARLRCSPMKGHSHVYWYRQLPEEGLKFMVYLQKENIIDESGMPKERFSAEFPKEGPSILRIQQVVRGDSAAYFCASSPLFTGDTEAFFGQGTRLTVV.

The chain joins TRBV6-6 to TRBJ1-5; D call uncertain. This CDR3 has 15 residues. V lost 6 bases to trimming and J lost 1 base, with 13 bases between them. Germline V gene data show CDR1 as MNHNY and CDR2 as SVGAGI (reference sequence). The CDR3 is CASRSPLGSNQPQHF. DNA of the CDR3: TGTGCCAGCAGGTCACCTCTGGGGAGCAATCAGCCCCAGCATTTT.